This T cell receptor (beta chain) was identified in a study of shared clonotypes between healthy human individuals. General observations from the study: Apart from blood, nothing was sampled; tissue repertoires likely differ.

The germline V gene encodes CDR1 SGHRS and CDR2 YFSETQ. The germline V and J ends were trimmed by 6 bases and 2 bases, with 11 bases remaining between them. This CDR3 comprises 14 residues. For this clone: Antigen specificity is unknown.

The data were produced by immunoSEQ multiplex PCR, yet TCRdb's version contains in-frame clones alone and is incomplete. The profile shows more than 400,000 clones, about 85% of them singletons. The rearrangement uses TRBV5-1 and TRBJ2-2; TRBD2 might be the D (5 bases). The origin of this receptor is a woman between 40 and 50 years old in good health. Some clones in this sample may be carry-over from other donors' samples. The specimen sequenced was PBMCs. The CDR3 reads CASKKEANTGELFF. CDR3 coding DNA: TGCGCCAGCAAGAAGGAGGCCAACACCGGGGAGCTGTTTTTT. Filled out from reference TRBV5-1 and TRBJ2-2, the complete variable domain reads KAGVTQTPRYLIKTRGQQVTLSCSPISGHRSVSWYQQTPGQGLQFLFEYFSETQRNKGNFPGRFSGRQFSNSRSEMNVSTLELGDSALYLCASKKEANTGELFFGEGSRLTVL.